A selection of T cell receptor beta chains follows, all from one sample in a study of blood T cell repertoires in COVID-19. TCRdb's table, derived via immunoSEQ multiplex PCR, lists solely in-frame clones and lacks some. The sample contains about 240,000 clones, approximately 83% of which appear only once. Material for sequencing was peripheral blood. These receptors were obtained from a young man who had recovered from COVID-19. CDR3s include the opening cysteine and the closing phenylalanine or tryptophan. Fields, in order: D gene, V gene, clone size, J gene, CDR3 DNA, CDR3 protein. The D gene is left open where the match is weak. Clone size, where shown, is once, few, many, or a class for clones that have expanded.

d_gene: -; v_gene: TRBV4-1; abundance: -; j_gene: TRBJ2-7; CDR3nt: TGCGCCAGCAGCCAAGATTATCAGGGGGGCTACGAGCAGTACTTC; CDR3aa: CASSQDYQGGYEQYF
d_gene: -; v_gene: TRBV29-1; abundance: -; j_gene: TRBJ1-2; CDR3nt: TGCAGCTGTATCCTCGGGGCTAACTATGGCTACACCTTC; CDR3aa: CSCILGANYGYTF
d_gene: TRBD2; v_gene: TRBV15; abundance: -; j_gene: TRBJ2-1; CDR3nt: TGTGCCACCAGCGCCAAACGGGCATCGAGCGGGGTTCCCTACAATGAGCAGTTCTTC; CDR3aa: CATSAKRASSGVPYNEQFF
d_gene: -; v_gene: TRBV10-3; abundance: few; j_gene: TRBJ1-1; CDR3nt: TGTGCCATCAAGAGGGATTCTGAAGCTTTCTTT; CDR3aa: CAIKRDSEAFF
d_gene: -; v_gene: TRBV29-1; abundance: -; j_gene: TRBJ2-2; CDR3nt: TGCAGCGTTGAAGACAGGGGCAAAGGCCACACCGGGGAGCTGTTTTTT; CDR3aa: CSVEDRGKGHTGELFF
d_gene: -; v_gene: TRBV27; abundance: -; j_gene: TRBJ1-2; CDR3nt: TGTGCCAGCAGTTTTACAGGGCTAAACTATGGCTACACCTTC; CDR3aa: CASSFTGLNYGYTF
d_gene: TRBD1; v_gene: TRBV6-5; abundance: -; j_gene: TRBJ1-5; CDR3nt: TGTGCCAGCATTTTCTGGGGACAGGGGGATCAGCCCCAGCATTTT; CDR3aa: CASIFWGQGDQPQHF
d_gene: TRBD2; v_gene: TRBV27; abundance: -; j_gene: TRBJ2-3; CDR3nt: TGTGCCAGCAGTTTCCGGACTAGTCCAGATACGCAGTATTTT; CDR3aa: CASSFRTSPDTQYF
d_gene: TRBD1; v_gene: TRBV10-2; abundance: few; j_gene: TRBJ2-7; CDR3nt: TGCGCCAGCAGCTCCTCGCGGACAGGGGGAGACGAGCAGTACTTC; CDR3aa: CASSSSRTGGDEQYF
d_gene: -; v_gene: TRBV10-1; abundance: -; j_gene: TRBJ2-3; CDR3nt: TGCGCCAGCAGTGCCGGACAGATCACAGATACGCAGTATTTT; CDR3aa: CASSAGQITDTQYF
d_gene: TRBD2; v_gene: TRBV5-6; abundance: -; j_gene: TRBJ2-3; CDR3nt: TGTGCCAGCAGGTTCGGACTAGCGGGACTAGATACGCAGTATTTT; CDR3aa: CASRFGLAGLDTQYF
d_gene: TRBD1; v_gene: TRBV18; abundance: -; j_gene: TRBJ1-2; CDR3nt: TGTGCCAGCTCACAAACACAGGGGAACTATGGCTACACCTTC; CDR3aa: CASSQTQGNYGYTF
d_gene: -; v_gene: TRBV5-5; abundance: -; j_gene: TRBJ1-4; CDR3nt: TGTGCCAGCAGCTCAATTTCAACTAATGAAAAACTGTTTTTT; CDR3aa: CASSSISTNEKLFF
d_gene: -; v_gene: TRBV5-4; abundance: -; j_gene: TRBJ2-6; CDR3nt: TGTGCCAGCAGCTTGACCGGGAGCGGGGCCAACGTCCTGACTTTC; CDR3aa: CASSLTGSGANVLTF
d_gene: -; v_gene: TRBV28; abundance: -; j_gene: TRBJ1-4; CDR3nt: TGTGCCAGCAGTTTGGGGCAGACGACGAAACTGTTTTTT; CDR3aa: CASSLGQTTKLFF
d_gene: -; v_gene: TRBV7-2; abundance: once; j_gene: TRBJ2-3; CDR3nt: TGTGCCAGCAGCTTAGCGGTGAGGGAGTTCACAGATACGCAGTATTTT; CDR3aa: CASSLAVREFTDTQYF
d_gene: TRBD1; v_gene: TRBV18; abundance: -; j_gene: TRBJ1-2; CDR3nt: TGTGCCAGCTCACCGGACAGGGGGAACTATGGCTACACCTTC; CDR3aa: CASSPDRGNYGYTF
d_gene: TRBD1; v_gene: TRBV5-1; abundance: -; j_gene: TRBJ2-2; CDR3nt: TGCGCCAGCAGCTCTGGACAGGGGAACACCGGGGAGCTGTTTTTT; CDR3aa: CASSSGQGNTGELFF
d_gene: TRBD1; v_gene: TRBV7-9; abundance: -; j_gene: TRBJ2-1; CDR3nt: TGTGCCACCAATACCCGGGACAGTCACAATGAGCAGTTCTTC; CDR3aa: CATNTRDSHNEQFF
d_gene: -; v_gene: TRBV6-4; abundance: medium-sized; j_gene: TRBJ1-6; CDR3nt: TGTGCCAGCAGTCAAAACAGGGAAAATTCACCCCTCCACTTT; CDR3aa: CASSQNRENSPLHF
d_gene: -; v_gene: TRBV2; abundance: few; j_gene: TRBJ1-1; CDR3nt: TGTGCCAGCAGTGTACTGGGACTGACCTTGGGAGCTTTCTTT; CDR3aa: CASSVLGLTLGAFF
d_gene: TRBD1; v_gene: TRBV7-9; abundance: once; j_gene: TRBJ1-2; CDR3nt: TGTGCCAGCAGCCCCTCACCGGGACAGAATCATGGCTACACCTTC; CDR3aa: CASSPSPGQNHGYTF
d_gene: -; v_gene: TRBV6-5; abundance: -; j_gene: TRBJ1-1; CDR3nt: TGTGCCAGCAGTCTATCGGGGGGGAGGAACACTGAAGCTTTCTTT; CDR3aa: CASSLSGGRNTEAFF
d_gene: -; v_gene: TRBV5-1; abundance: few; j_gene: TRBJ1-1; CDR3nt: TGCGCCAGCAGCCTAACACCCGGACAGAAGAACACTGAAGCTTTCTTT; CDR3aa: CASSLTPGQKNTEAFF
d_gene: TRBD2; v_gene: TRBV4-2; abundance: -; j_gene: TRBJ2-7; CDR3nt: TGTGCCAGCAGCCCCGGACTAGCGGGCTACGAGCAGTACTTC; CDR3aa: CASSPGLAGYEQYF